This TCR beta chain was sequenced in a study of Ad26.COV2.S vaccination and SARS-CoV-2 variants. Profiled with immunoSEQ multiplex PCR; TCRdb holds only in-frame clones, not every one. The table has hundreds of thousands of clones, around 86% seen once. V was shortened by 1 base and J by 2 bases, with 12 bases between the two germline ends. The CDR3 is 16 residues long. Per the germline V gene, CDR1 is LGHNT and CDR2 is FRNRAP. Indicated treatment: 15 to 20 received Ad26.COV2.S at low or high dose, single or two shots; 5 received placebo; per-sample allocation not given. The study sampled participants on day 63 after the first vaccine or placebo injection. Boston provided a donor who was an adult aged 18-55 years. This clone was seen a few times. No antigen is known for it. Study outcomes and limitations: Spike-specific responses of CD8+ and CD4+ T cells were reported to display substantial breadth after vaccination. Vaccine and placebo recipients had comparable breadth of non-spike TCRs.

This clonotype originated in a person aged 18-65 years who received the Ad26.COV2.S COVID-19 vaccine or a placebo. The sequences come from peripheral blood, collected in a trial of Ad26.COV2.S vaccine versus placebo. This chain connects TRBV12-5 to TRBJ1-3; tentatively, D is TRBD1 (6 bases). In DNA, the CDR3 is TGTGCTAGTGGTTTGGGCAGGGGATTTACTGGAAACACCATATATTTT. Translated: CASGLGRGFTGNTIYF.